What follows are 8 T cell receptor beta chains derived from one specimen sequenced in a study of T-cell memory formation after mild COVID-19. TCRdb re-derived calls from the 5' RACE reads in MiXCR, one entry per CDR3 protein. The table records about 320,000 distinct CDR3 sequences, roughly an eighth of them present only once. Material: PBMCs or a T cell subset sorted from them (not recorded which). The source is a man aged 18 to 29 who had mild COVID-19 (a few samples of this study predate the infection). Cell type and time point are not known.

This clonotype was detected only a few times. The CDR3 protein is CASSPSTADSYNEQFF. The CDR3 DNA reads TGTGCCAGCAGTCCATCGACAGCCGACTCCTACAATGAGCAGTTCTTC. The chain uses TRBV2 and TRBJ2-1, with D perhaps matching TRBD1 (5 bases). The CDR3 loop spans 16 amino acids. The germline CDR1 and CDR2 sequences are SNHLY and FYNNEI. Trimming took off 5 bases at V and 0 bases at J, with 14 bases between the two ends.

This clonotype was seen only once. The chain is built from TRBV5-1 and TRBJ1-2, with 7 bases fitting TRBD1. J was trimmed by 6 bases and V by 7 bases; bases with no gene match: 15. The germline CDR1 and CDR2 sequences are SGHRS and YFSETQ. The CDR3 has 15 residues. In nucleotides, the CDR3 is TGCGCCAGCGGGTTGGACGACAGGGTAGGGAATGGCTACACCTTC. Amino acid sequence: CASGLDDRVGNGYTF.

This sequence joins TRBV10-3 and TRBJ2-7; D uncertain. The CDR3 runs to 14 residues. Looked up from germline, CDR1 is ENHRY and CDR2 is SYGVKD. Trimming took 2 bases from V and 3 from J, leaving 11 bases between them. The CDR3 DNA follows: TGTGCCATCAGTGAGACCCTTTCCGGCTACGAGCAGTACTTC. Amino acids: CAISETLSGYEQYF.

This clonotype was seen a handful of times. The V call is TRBV28, the J call TRBJ1-6; no definite D call. There are 14 residues in the CDR3. The germline CDR1 and CDR2 sequences are MDHEN and SYDVKM. V lost 8 bases to trimming and J lost 4 bases, with 12 bases between them. CDR3 protein: CASVTELYNSPLHF. The CDR3 region has the DNA TGTGCCAGCGTTACAGAACTTTATAATTCACCCCTCCACTTT.

This clonotype showed up many times. V and J are TRBV7-2 and TRBJ2-6; D not certain. V shed 5 bases and J shed 5 bases, with 10 bases lying between them. CDR3 length: 14 amino acids. The germline CDR1 and CDR2 sequences are SGHTA and FQGNSA. Here the CDR3 reads CASSPRTRANVLTF. DNA for the CDR3: TGTGCCAGCAGCCCAAGGACGAGGGCCAACGTCCTGACTTTC.

The sample holds a few counts of this clonotype. V gene TRBV7-2 combines with J gene TRBJ2-5, with D perhaps TRBD1 (7 bases). This CDR3 comprises 15 residues. Germline V gives CDR1 SGHTA, CDR2 FQGNSA. The V gene lost 3 bases and the J gene lost 3 bases, with 14 bases spanning the gap. The CDR3 DNA reads as TGTGCCAGCAGCTTGGGGGCAGGGGGGAAAGAGACCCAGTACTTC. Translation: CASSLGAGGKETQYF.

This clonotype has just a few counts. The chain uses TRBV5-5 and TRBJ2-1, with D tentatively TRBD1 or TRBD2 (5 bases each). Germline-derived CDR1 and CDR2 are SGHKS and YYEKEE (reference sequence). The CDR3 loop spans 12 amino acids. V gave up 3 bases and J gave up 8 bases, with 9 bases separating them. The CDR3 here is CASSWDGDEQFF. In DNA, the CDR3 is TGTGCCAGCAGCTGGGACGGGGATGAGCAGTTCTTC.

The J gene is TRBJ2-1, the V gene TRBV7-2, with 7 nucleotides matching TRBD1. The trim removed 5 bases at V and 9 bases at J, leaving 4 bases unmatched. This CDR3 has 12 residues. Germline-derived CDR1 and CDR2 are SGHTA and FQGNSA. The CDR3 reads CASSLDRCEQFF. CDR3 sequence (DNA): TGTGCCAGCAGCCTGGACAGGTGTGAGCAGTTCTTC.